The rows below give T cell receptor beta chains drawn from one sample of a study of blood T cell repertoires in COVID-19. Data came from immunoSEQ multiplex PCR; TCRdb stores just in-frame clones and leaves some out. Among 120,000 or so clones listed, approximately 83% were seen once. Sequenced sample: peripheral blood. These receptors were obtained from a woman older than 75 with acute or convalescent COVID-19. CDR3s include the opening cysteine and the closing phenylalanine or tryptophan. A D gene is named only where the DNA matches it firmly. Some rows have no size entry. The others give once, few or many, or a class for an expanded clone.

clone size: few
D gene: .
J gene: TRBJ1-6
V gene: TRBV7-8
CDR3 protein: CASSLGSFPLYNSPLHF
CDR3 DNA: TGTGCCAGCAGCTTAGGTAGTTTTCCCCTATATAATTCACCCCTCCACTTT

clone size: .
D gene: TRBD2
J gene: TRBJ2-3
V gene: TRBV7-2
CDR3 protein: CASSSRIAGGTDTQYF
CDR3 DNA: TGTGCCAGCAGCTCCAGAATAGCGGGGGGCACAGATACGCAGTATTTT

clone size: .
D gene: TRBD2
J gene: TRBJ2-5
V gene: TRBV6-5
CDR3 protein: CASSPRAGVGETQYF
CDR3 DNA: TGTGCCAGCAGTCCCCGAGCGGGGGTAGGAGAGACCCAGTACTTC

clone size: .
D gene: TRBD1
J gene: TRBJ2-5
V gene: TRBV12-3/TRBV12-4
CDR3 protein: CASSEQGLGTQYF
CDR3 DNA: TGTGCCAGCAGTGAACAGGGGTTAGGGACCCAGTACTTC

clone size: .
D gene: TRBD2
J gene: TRBJ2-2
V gene: TRBV3-1/TRBV3-2
CDR3 protein: CASSLSGGSSTGELFF
CDR3 DNA: TGTGCCAGCAGCCTTAGCGGGGGGTCCTCCACCGGGGAGCTGTTTTTT

clone size: .
D gene: TRBD1
J gene: TRBJ1-1
V gene: TRBV11-3
CDR3 protein: CASSFHRGYTEAFF
CDR3 DNA: TGTGCCAGCAGCTTTCACAGGGGTTATACTGAAGCTTTCTTT

clone size: .
D gene: TRBD2
J gene: TRBJ2-3
V gene: TRBV5-1
CDR3 protein: CASSLGLAVTDTQYF
CDR3 DNA: TGCGCCAGCAGCTTAGGCCTAGCGGTAACAGATACGCAGTATTTT

clone size: .
D gene: .
J gene: TRBJ1-5
V gene: TRBV6-2/TRBV6-3
CDR3 protein: CASSYRANQPQHF
CDR3 DNA: TGTGCCAGCAGTTACAGAGCTAATCAGCCCCAGCATTTT

clone size: .
D gene: .
J gene: TRBJ1-4
V gene: TRBV4-1
CDR3 protein: CASSQRREKLFF
CDR3 DNA: TGCGCCAGCAGCCAACGGCGGGAAAAACTGTTTTTT

clone size: .
D gene: .
J gene: TRBJ1-2
V gene: TRBV19
CDR3 protein: CASSIIRRRGYTF
CDR3 DNA: TGTGCCAGTAGTATAATCAGGAGGCGAGGCTACACCTTC

clone size: .
D gene: .
J gene: TRBJ1-6
V gene: TRBV2
CDR3 protein: CASSEAGRSNSPLHF
CDR3 DNA: TGTGCCAGCAGTGAAGCAGGGAGAAGTAATTCACCCCTCCACTTT

clone size: .
D gene: TRBD1
J gene: TRBJ1-1
V gene: TRBV5-6
CDR3 protein: CASSLGGQGRNTEAFF
CDR3 DNA: TGTGCCAGCAGCTTGGGGGGACAGGGGAGGAACACTGAAGCTTTCTTT

clone size: .
D gene: .
J gene: TRBJ1-3
V gene: TRBV7-6
CDR3 protein: CASSESGTSFSGNTIYF
CDR3 DNA: TGTGCCAGCAGCGAATCCGGGACATCGTTCTCTGGAAACACCATATATTTT

clone size: .
D gene: .
J gene: TRBJ1-1
V gene: TRBV5-6
CDR3 protein: CASSLGGILAFF
CDR3 DNA: TGTGCCAGCAGCTTGGGCGGGATTTTGGCTTTCTTT

clone size: few
D gene: TRBD1
J gene: TRBJ1-6
V gene: TRBV9
CDR3 protein: CASSVDQADRGSPLHF
CDR3 DNA: TGTGCCAGCAGCGTAGACCAGGCGGACAGGGGTTCACCCCTCCACTTT

clone size: .
D gene: .
J gene: TRBJ2-3
V gene: TRBV7-9
CDR3 protein: CASSRDTTDTQYF
CDR3 DNA: TGTGCCAGCAGCCGGGACACTACAGATACGCAGTATTTT

clone size: .
D gene: .
J gene: TRBJ1-1
V gene: TRBV18
CDR3 protein: CASSPPGGQGTEAFF
CDR3 DNA: TGTGCCAGCTCACCACCGGGGGGTCAAGGCACTGAAGCTTTCTTT

clone size: .
D gene: .
J gene: TRBJ1-2
V gene: TRBV4-2
CDR3 protein: CASSQETENSRGYTF
CDR3 DNA: TGTGCCAGCAGCCAAGAGACAGAAAATTCTCGGGGCTACACCTTC

clone size: once
D gene: TRBD1
J gene: TRBJ1-1
V gene: TRBV28
CDR3 protein: CASSTPGQAPLNTEAFF
CDR3 DNA: TGTGCCAGCAGTACCCCCGGACAGGCCCCCTTAAACACTGAAGCTTTCTTT

clone size: .
D gene: .
J gene: TRBJ1-1
V gene: TRBV13
CDR3 protein: CASSFEFTGSLNTEAFF
CDR3 DNA: TGTGCCAGCAGCTTCGAGTTCACAGGGTCCCTGAACACTGAAGCTTTCTTT

clone size: .
D gene: .
J gene: TRBJ2-7
V gene: TRBV27
CDR3 protein: CASSPRSWGHEQYF
CDR3 DNA: TGTGCCAGCAGCCCGCGTAGTTGGGGCCACGAGCAGTACTTC

clone size: .
D gene: .
J gene: TRBJ1-4
V gene: TRBV2
CDR3 protein: CASSAMFQGLFF
CDR3 DNA: TGTGCCAGCAGTGCAATGTTCCAGGGACTGTTTTTT

clone size: .
D gene: .
J gene: TRBJ1-5
V gene: TRBV6-5
CDR3 protein: CASSSAFTSGQPQHF
CDR3 DNA: TGTGCCAGCAGTTCCGCATTTACGTCAGGCCAGCCCCAGCATTTT

clone size: .
D gene: .
J gene: TRBJ1-2
V gene: TRBV7-9
CDR3 protein: CASSSPRGGGANYGYTF
CDR3 DNA: TGTGCCAGCAGCTCCCCCCGAGGCGGCGGTGCTAACTATGGCTACACCTTC

clone size: .
D gene: TRBD1
J gene: TRBJ2-7
V gene: TRBV2
CDR3 protein: CASSEIDRGGYEQYF
CDR3 DNA: TGTGCCAGCAGTGAAATCGACAGGGGCGGCTACGAGCAGTACTTC

clone size: .
D gene: TRBD1
J gene: TRBJ1-1
V gene: TRBV18
CDR3 protein: CASSPRTGQRMNTEAFF
CDR3 DNA: TGTGCCAGCTCACCACGTACGGGACAGAGGATGAACACTGAAGCTTTCTTT

clone size: once
D gene: TRBD1
J gene: TRBJ1-5
V gene: TRBV5-1
CDR3 protein: CASSSGTGELQPQHF
CDR3 DNA: TGCGCCAGCAGCTCGGGGACAGGGGAGTTGCAGCCCCAGCATTTT

clone size: once
D gene: TRBD1
J gene: TRBJ1-4
V gene: TRBV12-3/TRBV12-4
CDR3 protein: CASSLNRGEKLFF
CDR3 DNA: TGTGCCAGCAGTTTGAACAGGGGAGAAAAACTGTTTTTT

clone size: .
D gene: .
J gene: TRBJ1-1
V gene: TRBV14
CDR3 protein: CASSHRGSRTEAFF
CDR3 DNA: TGTGCCAGCAGCCATAGGGGCAGCAGGACTGAAGCTTTCTTT